This TCR beta chain was sequenced in a study of cytomegalovirus exposure and HLA in healthy donors. Here immunoSEQ multiplex PCR was the method, and the copy in TCRdb shows in-frame clones only, minus some. The table has tens of thousands of clones, over 85% seen once. CDR1 SGHNT and CDR2 YENEEA come from the germline V gene. The CDR3 totals 12 residues. V gave up 3 bases and J gave up 6 bases, with 7 bases separating them. The donors were part of the validation cohort of 120 subjects. That cohort was separate from the first cohort, which comprised 500 to 700 subjects. The receptor's source is a woman aged 18-29 years in good health and CMV-seronegative. The specimen sequenced was PBMCs. The chain couples TRBV11-3 to TRBJ2-3; no clear D. The CDR3 region has the DNA TGTGCCAGCAGCTTGTTCCCTGATACGCAGTATTTT. Protein product: CASSLFPDTQYF.